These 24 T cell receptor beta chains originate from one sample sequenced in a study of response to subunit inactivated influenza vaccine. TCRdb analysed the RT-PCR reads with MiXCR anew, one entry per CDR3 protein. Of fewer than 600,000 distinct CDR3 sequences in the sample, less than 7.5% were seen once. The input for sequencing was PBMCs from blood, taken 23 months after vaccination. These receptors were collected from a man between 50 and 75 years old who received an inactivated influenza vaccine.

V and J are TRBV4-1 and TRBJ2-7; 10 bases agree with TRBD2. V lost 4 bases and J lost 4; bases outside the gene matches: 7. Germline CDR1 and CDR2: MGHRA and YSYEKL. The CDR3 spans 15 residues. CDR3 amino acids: CASSLGLAAGYEQYF. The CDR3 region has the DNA TGCGCCAGCAGCCTCGGACTAGCGGCGGGTTACGAGCAGTACTTC.

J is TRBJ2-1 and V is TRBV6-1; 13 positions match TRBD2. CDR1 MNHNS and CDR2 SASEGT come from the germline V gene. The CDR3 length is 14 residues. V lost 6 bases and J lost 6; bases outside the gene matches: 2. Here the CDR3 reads CASSTSGRVNEQFF. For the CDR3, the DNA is TGTGCCAGCAGCACTAGCGGGAGGGTCAATGAGCAGTTCTTC.

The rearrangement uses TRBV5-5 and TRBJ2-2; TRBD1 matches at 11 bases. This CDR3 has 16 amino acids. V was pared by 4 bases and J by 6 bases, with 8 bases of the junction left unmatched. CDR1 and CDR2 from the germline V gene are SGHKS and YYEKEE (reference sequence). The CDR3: CASSPPGQGVPGELFF. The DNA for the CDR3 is TGTGCCAGCAGCCCCCCGGGACAGGGGGTCCCCGGGGAGCTGTTTTTT.

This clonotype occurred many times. Here the CDR3 DNA reads TGCAGTGCTAGAGGGGGGGCGGAAAACATTCAGTACTTC. Translated: CSARGGAENIQYF. The chain employs TRBV20-1 and TRBJ2-4; D is perhaps TRBD1 or TRBD2 (6 bases each). The CDR3 covers 13 residues. Trimming left V 1 base short and J 5 bases short, with 9 bases between. Per germline, CDR1 DFQATT and CDR2 SNEGSKA (reference sequence).

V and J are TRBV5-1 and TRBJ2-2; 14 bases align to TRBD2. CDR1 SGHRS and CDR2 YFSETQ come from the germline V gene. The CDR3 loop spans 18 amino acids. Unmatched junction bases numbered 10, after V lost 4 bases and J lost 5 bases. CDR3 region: CASSPGTSGGLVTGELFF. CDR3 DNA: TGCGCCAGCAGCCCGGGGACTAGCGGGGGTCTAGTGACCGGGGAGCTGTTTTTT.

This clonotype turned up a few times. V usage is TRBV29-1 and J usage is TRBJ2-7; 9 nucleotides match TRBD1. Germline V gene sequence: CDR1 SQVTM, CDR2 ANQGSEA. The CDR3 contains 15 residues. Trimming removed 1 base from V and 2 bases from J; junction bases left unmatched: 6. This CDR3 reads CSVEGDRDGPYEQYF. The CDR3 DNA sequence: TGCAGCGTTGAAGGGGACAGGGACGGCCCCTACGAGCAGTACTTC.

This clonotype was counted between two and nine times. The CDR3 region is CASSRIFPGYQETQYF. CDR3 in DNA: TGTGCCAGCAGCCGCATCTTCCCGGGCTACCAAGAGACCCAGTACTTC. The V gene is TRBV12-3 or TRBV12-4, the J gene TRBJ2-5, with D hard to call. CDR3 length: 16 residues. With 6 bases removed from V and 0 bases from J, the gap between germline ends came to 17 bases.

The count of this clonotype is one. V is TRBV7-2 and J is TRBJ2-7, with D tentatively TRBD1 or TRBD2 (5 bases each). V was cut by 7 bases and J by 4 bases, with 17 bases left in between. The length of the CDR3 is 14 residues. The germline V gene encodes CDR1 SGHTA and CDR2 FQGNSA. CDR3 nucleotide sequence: TGTGCCAGCACCACAAACACGGGACCATACGAGCAGTACTTC. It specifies CASTTNTGPYEQYF. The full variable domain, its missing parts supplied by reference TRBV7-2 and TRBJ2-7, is GAGVSQSPSNKVTEKGKDVELRCDPISGHTALYWYRQSLGQGLEFLIYFQGNSAPDKSGLPSDRFSAERTGGSVSTLTIQRTQQEDSAVYLCASTTNTGPYEQYFGPGTRLTVT.

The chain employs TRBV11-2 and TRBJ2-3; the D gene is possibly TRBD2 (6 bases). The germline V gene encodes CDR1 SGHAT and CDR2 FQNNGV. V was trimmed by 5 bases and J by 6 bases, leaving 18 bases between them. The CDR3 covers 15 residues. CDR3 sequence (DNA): TGTGCCAGCAGCCCGGGACTCCCGAATTTGGATACGCAGTATTTT. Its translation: CASSPGLPNLDTQYF.

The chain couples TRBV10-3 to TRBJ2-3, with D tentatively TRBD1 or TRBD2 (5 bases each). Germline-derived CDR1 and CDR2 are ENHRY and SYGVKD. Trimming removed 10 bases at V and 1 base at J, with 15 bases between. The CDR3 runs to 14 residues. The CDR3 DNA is TGTGCCAGTTCGAGGTTGGGGGGCACAGATACGCAGTATTTT. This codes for CASSRLGGTDTQYF.

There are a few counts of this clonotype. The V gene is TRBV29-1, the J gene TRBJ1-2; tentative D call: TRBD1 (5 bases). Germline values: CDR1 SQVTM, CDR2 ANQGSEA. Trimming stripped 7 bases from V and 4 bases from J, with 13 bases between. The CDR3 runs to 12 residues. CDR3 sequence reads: CSGGRGGYGYTF. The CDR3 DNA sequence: TGCAGCGGCGGACGGGGGGGCTATGGCTACACCTTC.

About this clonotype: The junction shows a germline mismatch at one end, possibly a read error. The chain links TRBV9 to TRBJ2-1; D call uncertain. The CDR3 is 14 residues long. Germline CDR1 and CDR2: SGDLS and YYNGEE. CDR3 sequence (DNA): TGTGCCGGCAGCGTACTTACAGCTGGGAATGAGCAGTTCTTC. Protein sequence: CAGSVLTAGNEQFF.

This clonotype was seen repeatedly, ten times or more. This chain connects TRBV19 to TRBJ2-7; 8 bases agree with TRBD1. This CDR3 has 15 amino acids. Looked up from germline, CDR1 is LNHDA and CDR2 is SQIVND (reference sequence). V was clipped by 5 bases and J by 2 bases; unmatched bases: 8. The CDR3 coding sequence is TGTGCCAGTAGTGACACAGGGGGATTCGCCTACGAGCAGTACTTC. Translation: CASSDTGGFAYEQYF.

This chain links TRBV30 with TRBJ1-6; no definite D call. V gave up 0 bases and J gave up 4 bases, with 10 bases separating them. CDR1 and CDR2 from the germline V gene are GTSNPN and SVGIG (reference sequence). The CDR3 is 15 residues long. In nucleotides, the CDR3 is TGTGCCTGGAGTGTTCGCAGCCGTTATAATTCACCCCTCCACTTT. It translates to CAWSVRSRYNSPLHF.

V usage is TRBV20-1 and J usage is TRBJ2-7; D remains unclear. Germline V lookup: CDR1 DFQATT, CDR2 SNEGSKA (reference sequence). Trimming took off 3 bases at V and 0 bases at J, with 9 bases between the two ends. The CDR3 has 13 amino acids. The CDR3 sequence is CSARNPSSYEQYF. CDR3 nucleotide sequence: TGCAGTGCTAGGAACCCTAGCTCCTACGAGCAGTACTTC.

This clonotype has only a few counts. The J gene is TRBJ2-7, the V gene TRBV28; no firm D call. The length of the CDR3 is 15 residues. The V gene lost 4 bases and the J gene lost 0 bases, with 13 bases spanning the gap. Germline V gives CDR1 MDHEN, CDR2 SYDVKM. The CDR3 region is CASSSKGSSSYEQYF. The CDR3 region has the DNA TGTGCCAGCAGTTCCAAAGGTTCAAGCTCCTACGAGCAGTACTTC.

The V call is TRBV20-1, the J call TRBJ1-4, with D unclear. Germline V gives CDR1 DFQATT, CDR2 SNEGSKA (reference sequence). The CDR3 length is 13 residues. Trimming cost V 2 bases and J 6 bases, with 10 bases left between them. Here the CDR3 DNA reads TGCAGTGCTAGAATGGGGTATGATGAAAAACTGTTTTTT. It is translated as CSARMGYDEKLFF.

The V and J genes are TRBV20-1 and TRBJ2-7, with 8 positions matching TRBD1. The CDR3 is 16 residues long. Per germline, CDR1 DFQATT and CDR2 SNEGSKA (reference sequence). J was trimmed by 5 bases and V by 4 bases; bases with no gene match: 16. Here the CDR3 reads CSAKAPRGRGLDEQYF. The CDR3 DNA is TGCAGTGCTAAAGCCCCCCGGGGCAGGGGGCTAGACGAGCAGTACTTC.

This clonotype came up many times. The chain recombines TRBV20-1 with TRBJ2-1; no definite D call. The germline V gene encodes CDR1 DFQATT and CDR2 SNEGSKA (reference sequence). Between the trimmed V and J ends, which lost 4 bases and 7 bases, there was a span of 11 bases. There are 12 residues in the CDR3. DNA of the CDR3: TGCAGTGCTAATCCGGATCGTAATGAGCAGTTCTTC. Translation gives CSANPDRNEQFF.

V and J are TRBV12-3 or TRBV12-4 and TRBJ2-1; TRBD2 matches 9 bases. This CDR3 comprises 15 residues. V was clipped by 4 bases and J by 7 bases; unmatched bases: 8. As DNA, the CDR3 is TGTGCCAGCAGTTGGTTGCTAGCGGGGCCGAATGAGCAGTTCTTC. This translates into CASSWLLAGPNEQFF.

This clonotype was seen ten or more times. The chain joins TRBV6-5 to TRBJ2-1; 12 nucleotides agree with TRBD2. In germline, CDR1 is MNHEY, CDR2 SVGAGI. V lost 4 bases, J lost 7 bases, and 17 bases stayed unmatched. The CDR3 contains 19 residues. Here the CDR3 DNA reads TGTGCCAGCAGTTCCTCCAGACTAGCGGGGGCCCGAGGGATAAATGAGCAGTTCTTC. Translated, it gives CASSSSRLAGARGINEQFF.

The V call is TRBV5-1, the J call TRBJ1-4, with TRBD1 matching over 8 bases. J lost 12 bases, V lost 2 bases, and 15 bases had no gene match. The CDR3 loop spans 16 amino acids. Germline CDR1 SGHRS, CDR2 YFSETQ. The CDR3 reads CASSLEPGGPTRELFF. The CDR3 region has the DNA TGCGCCAGCAGCTTAGAGCCAGGGGGCCCGACACGGGAACTGTTTTTT.

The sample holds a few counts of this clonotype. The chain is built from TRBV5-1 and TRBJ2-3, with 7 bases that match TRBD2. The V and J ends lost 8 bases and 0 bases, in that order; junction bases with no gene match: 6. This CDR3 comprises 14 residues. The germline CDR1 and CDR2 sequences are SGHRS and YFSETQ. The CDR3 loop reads CASWGGTSTDTQYF. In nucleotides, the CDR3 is TGCGCCAGTTGGGGGGGGACTAGCACAGATACGCAGTATTTT.

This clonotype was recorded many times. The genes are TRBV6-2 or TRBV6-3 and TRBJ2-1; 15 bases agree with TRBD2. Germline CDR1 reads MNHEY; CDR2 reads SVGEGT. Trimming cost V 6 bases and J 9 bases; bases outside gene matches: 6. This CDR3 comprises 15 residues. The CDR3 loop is CASSGLAGGLGEQFF. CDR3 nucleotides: TGTGCCAGCAGCGGACTAGCGGGAGGGCTTGGTGAGCAGTTCTTC.